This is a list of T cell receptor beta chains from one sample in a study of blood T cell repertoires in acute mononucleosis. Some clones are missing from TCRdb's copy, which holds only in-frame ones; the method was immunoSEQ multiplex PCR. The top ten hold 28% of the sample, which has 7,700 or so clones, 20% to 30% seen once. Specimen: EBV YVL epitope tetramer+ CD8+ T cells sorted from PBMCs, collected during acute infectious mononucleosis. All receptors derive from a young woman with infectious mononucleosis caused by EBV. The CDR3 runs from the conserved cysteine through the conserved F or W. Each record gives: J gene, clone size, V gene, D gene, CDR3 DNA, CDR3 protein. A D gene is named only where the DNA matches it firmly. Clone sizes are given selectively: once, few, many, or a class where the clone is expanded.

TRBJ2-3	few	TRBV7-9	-	TGTGCCAGCAGCTTATTAGGGGTCGGGGATACGCAGTATTTT	CASSLLGVGDTQYF
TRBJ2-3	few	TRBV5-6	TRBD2	TGTGCCAGCAGCTTGAGTCTAGCGGGAGGACTTGGCACAGATACGCAGTATTTT	CASSLSLAGGLGTDTQYF
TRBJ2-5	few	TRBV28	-	TGTGCCAGCAGTTTCGGAACGGGGAGCGGAGAGACCCAGTACTTC	CASSFGTGSGETQYF
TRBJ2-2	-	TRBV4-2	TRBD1	TGTGCCAGCAGTCCCCGGGACAGGGGGCTCGGAACCGGGGAGCTGTTTTTT	CASSPRDRGLGTGELFF
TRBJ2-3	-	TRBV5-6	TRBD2	TGTGCCAGCAGCTCGCCGGGACTAGGGCCTACGCAGTATTTT	CASSSPGLGPTQYF
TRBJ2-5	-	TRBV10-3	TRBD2	TGTGCCAGCAGTGGACTAGCGGGAGGGTTGAAGACCCAGTACTTC	CASSGLAGGLKTQYF
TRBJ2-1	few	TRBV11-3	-	TGTGCCAGCAGCTTAGATCCGACCGGTTACAATGAGCAGTTCTTC	CASSLDPTGYNEQFF
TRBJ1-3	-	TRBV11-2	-	TGTGCCAGCAGCCTGATCCTGCTCTCTGGAAACACCATATATTTT	CASSLILLSGNTIYF
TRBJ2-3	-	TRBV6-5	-	TGTGCCAGCAGTTTGATCGGTTTTCGGCATGGTACGCAGTATTTT	CASSLIGFRHGTQYF
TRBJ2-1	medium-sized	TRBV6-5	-	TGTGCCAGCGGGGTCTACAATGAGCAGTTCTTC	CASGVYNEQFF
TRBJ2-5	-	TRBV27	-	TGTGCCTGCTGTTCGGACGTCTCTTTTTTCGGGACCCAGTACTTC	CACCSDVSFFGTQYF
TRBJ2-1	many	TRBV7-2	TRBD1	TGTGCCAGCAGCATACAGGGGAAAAATGAGCAGTTCTTC	CASSIQGKNEQFF
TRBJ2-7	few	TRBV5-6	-	TGTGCCAGCAGTGGCTACGGGGATTCCTACGAGCAGTACTTC	CASSGYGDSYEQYF
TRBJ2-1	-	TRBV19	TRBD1	TGTGCCAGTAGTACTTACCGGGACAGCACCAATGAGCAGTTCTTC	CASSTYRDSTNEQFF
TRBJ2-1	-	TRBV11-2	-	TGTGCCAGCATGTGGGTGTTGGCGGGGCAAGAGACCCAGTTCTTC	CASMWVLAGQETQFF
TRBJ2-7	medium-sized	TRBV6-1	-	TGTGCCATCAGTGATCCGTTGGCAGGGGAAAACTACGAGCAGTACTTC	CAISDPLAGENYEQYF
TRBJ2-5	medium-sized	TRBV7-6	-	TGTGCCAGCAGCCTCTACCAAGAGACCCAGTACTTC	CASSLYQETQYF
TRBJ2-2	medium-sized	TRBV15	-	TGTGCCACCCGGATTCGGACGGGGGAGCTGTTTTTT	CATRIRTGELFF
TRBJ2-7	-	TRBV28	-	TGTGCCAGCTGCGCGCTCTCCTACGAGCAGTACTTC	CASCALSYEQYF
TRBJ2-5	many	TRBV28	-	TGTGCCAGCAGTTTATCGATAGGCCTCTGGAAAGAGACCCAGTACTTC	CASSLSIGLWKETQYF